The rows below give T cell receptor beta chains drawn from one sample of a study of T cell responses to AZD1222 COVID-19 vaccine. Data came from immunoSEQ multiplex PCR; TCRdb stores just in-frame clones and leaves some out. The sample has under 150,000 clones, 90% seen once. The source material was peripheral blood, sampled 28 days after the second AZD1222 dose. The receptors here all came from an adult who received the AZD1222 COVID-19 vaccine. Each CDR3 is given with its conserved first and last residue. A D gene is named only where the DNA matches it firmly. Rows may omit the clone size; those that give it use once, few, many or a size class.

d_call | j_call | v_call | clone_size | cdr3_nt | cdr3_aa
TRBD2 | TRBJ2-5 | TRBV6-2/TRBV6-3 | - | TGTGCCAGCAGTAACCGTAGGACTAGCGGTCAAGAGACCCAGTACTTC | CASSNRRTSGQETQYF
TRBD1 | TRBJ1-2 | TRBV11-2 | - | TGTGCCAGCAGCTTAGCGGGGACAGGGAGGGGCTACACCTTC | CASSLAGTGRGYTF
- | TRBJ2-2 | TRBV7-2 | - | TGTGCCAGCAGCTTAGTCAGGGGACAGAACACCGGGGAGCTGTTTTTT | CASSLVRGQNTGELFF
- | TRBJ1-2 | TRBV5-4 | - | TGTGCCAGCAGCGGTGACAGGCCTACTAACTATGGCTACACCTTC | CASSGDRPTNYGYTF
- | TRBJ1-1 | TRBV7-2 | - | TGTGCCAGCAGCTTAAGCAGGGGTACTGAAGCTTTCTTT | CASSLSRGTEAFF
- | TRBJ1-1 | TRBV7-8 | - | TGTGCCAGCAGCCCAGGCGCAGGGGCGGTGAACACTGAAGCTTTCTTT | CASSPGAGAVNTEAFF
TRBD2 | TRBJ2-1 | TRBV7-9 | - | TGTGCCAGCAGCCCCTTTAGCGGGAGTTGGGGTTTGGATGAGCAGTTCTTC | CASSPFSGSWGLDEQFF
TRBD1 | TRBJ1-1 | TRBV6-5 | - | TGTGCCATCCTGGCAGGGGGTGGCACTGAAGCTTTCTTT | CAILAGGGTEAFF
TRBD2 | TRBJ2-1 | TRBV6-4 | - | TGTGCCAGCAGTGACTCTACTAGCGGGGGCTCCTACAATGAGCAGTTCTTC | CASSDSTSGGSYNEQFF
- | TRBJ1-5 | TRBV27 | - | TGTGCCAGCAGACCCCTATGGCATAGCAATCAGCCCCAGCATTTT | CASRPLWHSNQPQHF
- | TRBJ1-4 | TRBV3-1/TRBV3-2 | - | TGTGCCAGCAGCCACCTTCGGCCGGGCGGCAATGAAAAACTGTTTTTT | CASSHLRPGGNEKLFF
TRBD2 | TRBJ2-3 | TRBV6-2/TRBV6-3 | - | TGTGCCAGCAGTTACCAGCGGGGCGTACTGGGAGATACGCAGTATTTT | CASSYQRGVLGDTQYF
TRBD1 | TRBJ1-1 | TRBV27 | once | TGTGCCAGCAGTCTGTTGACAGGGGGCGCTGAAGCTTTCTTT | CASSLLTGGAEAFF
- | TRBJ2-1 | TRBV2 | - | TGTGCCAGCAGTGGAACTATAAGGAATGAGCAGTTCTTC | CASSGTIRNEQFF
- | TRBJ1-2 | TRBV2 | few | TGTGCCAGCAGTGAAGCGCTTCGGTATGGCTACACCTTC | CASSEALRYGYTF
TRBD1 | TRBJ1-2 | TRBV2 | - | TGTGCCAGCAGTGAGGAGACAGGGAACTATGGCTACACCTTC | CASSEETGNYGYTF
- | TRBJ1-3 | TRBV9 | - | TGTGCCAGCAGCGAGGACCTTCTGTTCTCTGGAAACACCATATATTTT | CASSEDLLFSGNTIYF
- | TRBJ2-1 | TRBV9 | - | TGTGCCGGCAGCGTAGACGATTACAATGAGCAGTTCTTC | CAGSVDDYNEQFF
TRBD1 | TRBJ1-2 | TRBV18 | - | TGTGCCAGTTCTACAACAGGGGGCGATGGCTACACCTTC | CASSTTGGDGYTF
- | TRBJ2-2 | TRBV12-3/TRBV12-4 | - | TGTGCCAGCAGTTTGGGGGGATCCGGGGAGCTGTTTTTT | CASSLGGSGELFF
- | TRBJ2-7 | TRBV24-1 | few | TGTGCCACCAGTGATTCCCTCGGCCGCATTTTTTTC | CATSDSLGRIFF
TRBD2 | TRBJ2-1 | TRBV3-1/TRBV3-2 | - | TGTGCCAGCAGCCAAGTGGGACTAGCCGGCGCCAATGAGCAGTTCTTC | CASSQVGLAGANEQFF
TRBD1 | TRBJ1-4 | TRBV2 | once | TGTGCCAGCAGTGCCACAGGGGGCGATGAAAAACTGTTTTTT | CASSATGGDEKLFF
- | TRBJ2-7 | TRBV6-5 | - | TGTGCCAGCAGTTACGGTTCGACCTACGAGCAGTACTTC | CASSYGSTYEQYF
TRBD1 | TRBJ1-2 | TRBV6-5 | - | TGTGCCAGCAGTTACTTGGACAGGGCGGGAGGCTACACCTTC | CASSYLDRAGGYTF
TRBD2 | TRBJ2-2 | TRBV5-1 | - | TGCGCCAGTAAGCGGGAGCTCTCCACCGGGGAGCTGTTTTTT | CASKRELSTGELFF
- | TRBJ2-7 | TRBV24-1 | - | TGTGCCACCAGTGATTCTACAGGGTACGGGCAGTACTTC | CATSDSTGYGQYF
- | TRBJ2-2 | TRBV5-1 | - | TGCGCCAGCAGCACCGGACCTCCAATAGGCACCGGGGAGCTGTTTTTT | CASSTGPPIGTGELFF
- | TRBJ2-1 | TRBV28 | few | TGTGCCAGCATGGTACAGCCAAACAATGAGCAGTTCTTC | CASMVQPNNEQFF
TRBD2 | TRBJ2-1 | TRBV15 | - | TGTGCCACCAGCAGGTTAGCGGGGGGGCGATACAATGAGCAGTTCTTC | CATSRLAGGRYNEQFF
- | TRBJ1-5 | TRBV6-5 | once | TGTGCCAGCAGTTACTCGATACGTCAGCCCCAGCATTTT | CASSYSIRQPQHF
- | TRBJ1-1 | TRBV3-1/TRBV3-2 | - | TGTGCCAGCAGCCAAGAACTGGTCAGGGGAAGGGGCACTGAAGCTTTCTTT | CASSQELVRGRGTEAFF
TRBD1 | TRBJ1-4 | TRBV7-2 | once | TGTGCCAGCAGCTTAGCTTCGACAGGGGGCGCGGGGGTTGAAAAACTGTTTTTT | CASSLASTGGAGVEKLFF
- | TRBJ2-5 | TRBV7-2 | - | TGTGCCAGCAGCTTAGGGGGGGTCGGGGAGCAGGAGACCCAGTACTTC | CASSLGGVGEQETQYF
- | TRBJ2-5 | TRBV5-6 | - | TGTGCCAGCAGCTTGCTGGAGCCCCAAGAGACCCAGTACTTC | CASSLLEPQETQYF
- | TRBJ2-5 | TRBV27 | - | TGTGCCAGCAGGGGGTGGGGGACGGAGACCCAGTACTTC | CASRGWGTETQYF
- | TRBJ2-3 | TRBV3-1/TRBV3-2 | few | TGTGCCAGCAGAGGCGAGGGGTCTTTAAGTACGCAGTATTTT | CASRGEGSLSTQYF
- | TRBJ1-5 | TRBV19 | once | TGTGCCAGTAGTATAGTACCCGATAGCAATCAGCCCCAGCATTTT | CASSIVPDSNQPQHF
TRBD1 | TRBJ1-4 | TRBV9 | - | TGTGCCAGCAGCGTTCAGGGGGCGTCGGCTAATGAAAAACTGTTTTTT | CASSVQGASANEKLFF
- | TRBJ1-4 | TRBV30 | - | TGTGCCTGGAGTGGACAGAGCGTAGGTTTCAATGAAAAACTGTTTTTT | CAWSGQSVGFNEKLFF
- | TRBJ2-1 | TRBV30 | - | TGTGCCTGGAGTGCGGGAAGCTCCTACAATGAGCAGTTCTTC | CAWSAGSSYNEQFF
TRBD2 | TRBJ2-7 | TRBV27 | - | TGTGCCAGCAGTTTTTCTGGAGCTAGCGGAAACTACGAGCAGTACTTC | CASSFSGASGNYEQYF
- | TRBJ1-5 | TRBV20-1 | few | TGCAGTGCCCTCGGTGAGCAGCCCCAGCATTTT | CSALGEQPQHF
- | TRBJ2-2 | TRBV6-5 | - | TGTGCCAGCAGTTACTCGATCCTCCGACTAACCGGGGAGCTGTTTTTT | CASSYSILRLTGELFF
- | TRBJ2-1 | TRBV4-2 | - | TGTGCCAGCAGCCCAGCGCCTGCGACTCGACTCTTC | CASSPAPATRLF
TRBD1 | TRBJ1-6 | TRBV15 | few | TGTGCCACGAGGCAGCCCGGGACAGAGAATTCACCCCTCCACTTT | CATRQPGTENSPLHF
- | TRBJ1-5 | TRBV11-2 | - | TGTGCCAGCAGCTTAGAAAGGGGTAGGGAGCCCCAGCATTTT | CASSLERGREPQHF
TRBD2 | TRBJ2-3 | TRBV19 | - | TGTGCCAGTAGTATAGATGGCAGCGGGGGGGCCTCAGATACGCAGTATTTT | CASSIDGSGGASDTQYF
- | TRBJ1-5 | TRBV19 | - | TGTGCCAGTAGTATAGGTTCAGGGTCGGGGCAGCCCCAGCATTTT | CASSIGSGSGQPQHF
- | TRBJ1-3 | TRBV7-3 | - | TGTGCCAGCAGCCTTGGGGGTTCTGGAAACACCATATATTTT | CASSLGGSGNTIYF
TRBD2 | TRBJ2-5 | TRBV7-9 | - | TGTGCCAGCAGTCCTCGGACTAGCGGGAGTGAGACCCAGTACTTC | CASSPRTSGSETQYF
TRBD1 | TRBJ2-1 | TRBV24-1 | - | TGTGCCACCAGTGACTCCGGACAGGACCTTTGGAATGAGCAGTTCTTC | CATSDSGQDLWNEQFF